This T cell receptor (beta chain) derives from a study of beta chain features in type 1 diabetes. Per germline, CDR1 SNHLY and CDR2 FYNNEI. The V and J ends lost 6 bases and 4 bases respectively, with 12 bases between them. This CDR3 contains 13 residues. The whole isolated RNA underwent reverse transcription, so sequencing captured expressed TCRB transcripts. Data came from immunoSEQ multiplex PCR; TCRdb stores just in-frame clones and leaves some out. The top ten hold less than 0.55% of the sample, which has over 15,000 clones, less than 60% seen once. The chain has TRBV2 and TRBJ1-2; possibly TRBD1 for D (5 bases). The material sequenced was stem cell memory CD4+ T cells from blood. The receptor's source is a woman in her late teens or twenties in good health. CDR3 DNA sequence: TGTGCCAGCAGAACGGGGGGAGGCTATGGCTACACCTTC. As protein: CASRTGGGYGYTF. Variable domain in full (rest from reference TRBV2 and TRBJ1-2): EPEVTQTPSHQVTQMGQEVILRCVPISNHLYFYWYRQILGQKVEFLVSFYNNEISEKSEIFDDQFSVERPDGSNFTLKIRSTKLEDSAMYFCASRTGGGYGYTFGSGTRLTVV.